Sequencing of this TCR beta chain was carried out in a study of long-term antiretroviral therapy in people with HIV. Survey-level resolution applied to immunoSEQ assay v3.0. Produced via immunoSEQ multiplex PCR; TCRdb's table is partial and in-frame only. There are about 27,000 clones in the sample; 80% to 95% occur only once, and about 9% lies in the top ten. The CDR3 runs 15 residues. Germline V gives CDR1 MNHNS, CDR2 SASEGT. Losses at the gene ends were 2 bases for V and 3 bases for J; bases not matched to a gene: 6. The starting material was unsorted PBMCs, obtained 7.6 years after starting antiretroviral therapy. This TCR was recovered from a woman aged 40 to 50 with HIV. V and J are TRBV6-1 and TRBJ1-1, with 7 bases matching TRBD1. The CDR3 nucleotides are TGTGCCAGCAGTGAAACGGGACAGCCGCACACTGAAGCTTTCTTT. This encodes CASSETGQPHTEAFF.